Reported below is one T cell receptor (beta chain). This entry comes from a study of patients and donors after allogeneic stem cell transplantation. Per germline, CDR1 SGHRS and CDR2 YFSETQ. V gave up 2 bases and J gave up 7 bases; unmatched junction bases: 4. CDR3 length: 13 amino acids. Using its own MiXCR run on the RT-PCR reads, TCRdb lists one record per CDR3 protein. In the table there are 160,000 or so distinct CDR3 sequences, approximately 25% of which are singletons. The receptor was derived from a human donor who was either an allogeneic HSCT recipient or a stem cell or donor lymphocyte infusion donor (not recorded which). It is not recorded whose cells these are; they may come from a transplant donor. This chain joins TRBV5-1 and TRBJ1-2, with 8 positions matching TRBD1. The material sequenced was blood, either unsorted or a sorted T cell fraction (not recorded which). In DNA form, the CDR3 reads TGCGCCAGCAGCTTAAGGACAGGGACTGGCTACACCTTC. Protein product: CASSLRTGTGYTF. Filled out from reference TRBV5-1 and TRBJ1-2, the complete variable domain reads KAGVTQTPRYLIKTRGQQVTLSCSPISGHRSVSWYQQTPGQGLQFLFEYFSETQRNKGNFPGRFSGRQFSNSRSEMNVSTLELGDSALYLCASSLRTGTGYTFGSGTRLTVV.